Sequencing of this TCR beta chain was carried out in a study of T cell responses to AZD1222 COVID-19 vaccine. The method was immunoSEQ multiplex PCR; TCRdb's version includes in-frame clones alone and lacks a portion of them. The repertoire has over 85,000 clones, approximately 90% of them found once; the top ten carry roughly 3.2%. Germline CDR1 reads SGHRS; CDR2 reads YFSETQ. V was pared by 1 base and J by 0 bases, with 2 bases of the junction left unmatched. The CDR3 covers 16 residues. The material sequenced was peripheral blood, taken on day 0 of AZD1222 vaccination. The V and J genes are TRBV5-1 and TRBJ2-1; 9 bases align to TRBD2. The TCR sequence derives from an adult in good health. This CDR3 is CASSLRLADSYNEQFF. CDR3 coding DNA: TGCGCCAGCAGCTTGCGACTAGCGGACTCCTACAATGAGCAGTTCTTC.